The 18 T cell receptor beta chains below were found in one sample sequenced in a study of cytomegalovirus exposure and HLA in healthy donors (dated by TCRdb to 2016 to 2017). Libraries were made using the immunoSEQ multiplex PCR assay. The multiplex PCR relied on a mix of 60 forward primers for TCR Vbeta segments and 13 reverse primers for TCR Jbeta segments. TCRdb limited this immuneACCESS table to in-frame rearrangements with V and J called. A share of clones is missing; checked studies link under half to unresolved V genes, and the rest is unexplained. The sample has 150,000 to 200,000 clones on record, approximately 70% of them singletons. Together, the top ten hold 6% to 7.5% of the sample. The source material was PBMCs. All receptors come from a man aged 40-49 years in good health and CMV-seropositive.

This chain links TRBV27 with TRBJ1-2; D not certain. V was clipped by 5 bases and J by 8 bases, with 15 bases between them. Germline V gene data show CDR1 as MNHEY and CDR2 as SMNVEV (reference sequence). CDR3 size: 13 residues. Written as DNA, the CDR3 is TGTGCCAGCAGTCCCGACATTGGTTGCGGCTACACCTTC. Translating gives CASSPDIGCGYTF.

This clone was seen once. This rearrangement joins TRBV11-2 to TRBJ1-5; the D is unclear. Germline CDR1 is SGHAT and CDR2 is FQNNGV. The CDR3 loop spans 12 amino acids. V gave up 5 bases and J gave up 4 bases, with 6 bases separating them. In DNA, the CDR3 is TGTGCCAGCAGCGAGACAAATCAGCCCCAGCATTTT. This translates into CASSETNQPQHF.

The rearrangement joins TRBV21-1 to TRBJ2-3; the table calls TRBD2, which could not be checked here. TRBV21-1 is recorded as a pseudogene. The CDR3 is 16 residues long. The CDR3 protein is CASSKTSGGAVDTQYF. CDR3 sequence (DNA): TGTGCCAGCAGCAAGACTAGCGGGGGGGCCGTAGATACGCAGTATTTT.

This clone appeared once. CDR3 residues: CAWSTGGTDTQYF. CDR3 coding DNA: TGTGCCTGGAGTACGGGGGGGACAGATACGCAGTATTTT. The chain recombines TRBV30 with TRBJ2-3; the match to TRBD2 covers 8 bases. V was pared by 2 bases and J by 3 bases, with 1 base of the junction left unmatched. The CDR3 loop spans 13 amino acids. CDR1 is GTSNPN and CDR2 is SVGIG in the germline V gene (reference sequence).

In its sample, this clone was seen a few times. This chain joins TRBV5-1 and TRBJ1-1; 7 positions agree with TRBD1. This CDR3 contains 16 residues. V gave up 0 bases and J gave up 2 bases; unmatched junction bases: 7. Germline assignment: CDR1 SGHRS and CDR2 YFSETQ. The CDR3 sequence: CASSLGGGAFNTEAFF. DNA of the CDR3: TGCGCCAGCAGCTTGGGAGGGGGCGCCTTCAACACTGAAGCTTTCTTT.

The chain joins TRBV4-3 to TRBJ1-4; D unclear. CDR1 and CDR2 from the germline V gene are LGHNA and YSLEER. V lost 0 bases and J 14 bases, leaving 13 bases between the germline ends. The CDR3 contains 13 residues. The CDR3 sequence: CASSQDRGRVLFF. Written as DNA, the CDR3 is TGCGCCAGCAGCCAAGATCGGGGAAGAGTCCTGTTTTTT.

CDR3 bases: TGTGCCAGCAGCTTTAACAGTCGGACTGAAGCTTTCTTT. Protein product: CASSFNSRTEAFF. The rearrangement links TRBV11-3 to TRBJ1-1, with D unresolved. There are 13 residues in the CDR3. The V end lost 3 bases, the J end lost 5 bases, and 10 bases lay between the germline ends. Looked up from germline, CDR1 is SGHNT and CDR2 is YENEEA.

The rearrangement links TRBV5-1 to TRBJ2-2; D might be TRBD2 (5 bases). V shed 1 base and J shed 4 bases, with 11 bases lying between them. The germline V gene has CDR1 SGHRS and CDR2 YFSETQ. The CDR3 covers 15 residues. The CDR3: CASSLIGAATGELFF. The CDR3 DNA is TGCGCCAGCAGCTTGATCGGAGCGGCCACCGGGGAGCTGTTTTTT. Together with reference TRBV5-1 and TRBJ2-2, the CDR3 gives the full variable domain: KAGVTQTPRYLIKTRGQQVTLSCSPISGHRSVSWYQQTPGQGLQFLFEYFSETQRNKGNFPGRFSGRQFSNSRSEMNVSTLELGDSALYLCASSLIGAATGELFFGEGSRLTVL.

The chain carries TRBV7-2 and TRBJ2-7; TRBD1 agrees at 10 bases. The CDR3 runs to 15 residues. Looked up from germline, CDR1 is SGHTA and CDR2 is FQGNSA. J gave up 1 base and V 7 bases, and 7 bases lay outside the gene matches. CDR3: CASTLPGQGSYEQYF. CDR3 nucleotide sequence: TGTGCCAGCACCCTTCCGGGACAGGGGTCCTACGAGCAGTACTTC. The whole variable domain, filled in from reference TRBV7-2 and TRBJ2-7, reads GAGVSQSPSNKVTEKGKDVELRCDPISGHTALYWYRQSLGQGLEFLIYFQGNSAPDKSGLPSDRFSAERTGGSVSTLTIQRTQQEDSAVYLCASTLPGQGSYEQYFGPGTRLTVT.

CDR3 region: CASSQGQGAGNSPLHF. CDR3 coding DNA: TGCGCCAGCAGCCAGGGACAGGGGGCAGGGAATTCACCCCTCCACTTT. J is TRBJ1-6 and V is TRBV5-1; 12 bases agree with TRBD1. The V gene end was trimmed by 4 bases and the J gene end by 7 bases; junction bases not matched to a gene: 6. The CDR3 covers 16 residues. In germline, CDR1 is SGHRS, CDR2 YFSETQ.

The chain uses TRBV30 and TRBJ1-4; 7 bases are a match to TRBD1. CDR1 is GTSNPN and CDR2 is SVGIG in the germline V gene (reference sequence). V dropped 8 bases and J dropped 7; count of bases not matched to a gene: 13. The CDR3 runs to 14 residues. The CDR3 coding sequence is TGTGCCAGCGAGCCGACAGGGATGCGTGAAAAACTGTTTTTT. Protein product: CASEPTGMREKLFF.

The V gene is TRBV7-2, the J gene TRBJ1-2, with 7 bases that match TRBD1. The germline CDR1 and CDR2 sequences are SGHTA and FQGNSA. The CDR3 is 15 residues long. J lost 7 bases, V lost 1 base, and 9 bases had no gene match. The CDR3 loop reads CASSLVAWAGGGYTF. For the CDR3, the DNA is TGTGCCAGCAGCTTAGTAGCTTGGGCAGGGGGTGGCTACACCTTC.

The rearrangement joins TRBV11-2 to TRBJ2-5; tentatively, D is TRBD1 (7 bases). The J call could be wrong; TRBJ2-7 is a better fit for the DNA end. Looked up from germline, CDR1 is SGHAT and CDR2 is FQNNGV. The CDR3 has 14 amino acids. The chain's CDR3 is CASSSDRDFYEQYF. CDR3 nucleotides: TGTGCCAGCAGCTCCGACAGGGACTTCTACGAGCAGTACTTC.

Only a few counts were recorded for this clone. The V call is TRBV5-6, the J call TRBJ1-5; the match to TRBD1 covers 11 bases. Germline lookup yields CDR1 SGHDT and CDR2 YYEEEE. Trimming cost V 2 bases and J 1 base; bases outside gene matches: 5. This CDR3 is 17 amino acids long. CDR3 nucleotide sequence: TGTGCCAGCAGCTTAGGGACAGGGGGAGTGAGCAATCAGCCCCAGCATTTT. Translated, it gives CASSLGTGGVSNQPQHF.

V gene TRBV30 combines with J gene TRBJ1-5, with TRBD1 as a possible D gene (6 bases). The CDR3 length is 14 residues. From germline, CDR1 is GTSNPN and CDR2 SVGIG (reference sequence). The ends were cut back, 0 bases at V and 4 bases at J, with 10 bases in the middle. The CDR3 bases are TGTGCCTGGAGTGTAGACAGGCAAAATCAGCCCCAGCATTTT. Encoded protein: CAWSVDRQNQPQHF.

The chain has TRBV5-1 and TRBJ1-1; 8 bases are a match to TRBD1. The CDR3 covers 14 residues. The trim removed 3 bases at V and 1 base at J, leaving 2 bases unmatched. Germline V gene data show CDR1 as SGHRS and CDR2 as YFSETQ. The chain's CDR3 is CASSSGQGNTEAFF. CDR3 nucleotides: TGCGCCAGCAGCTCCGGACAGGGGAACACTGAAGCTTTCTTT.

V is TRBV4-1 and J is TRBJ2-5; D not resolved. The CDR3 loop spans 18 amino acids. The germline V gene encodes CDR1 MGHRA and CDR2 YSYEKL. V lost 0 bases, J lost 1 base, and 18 bases lay in between. CDR3 in DNA: TGCGCCAGCAGCCAAGATCAAGAGGCGGTCATGGGCCAAGAGACCCAGTACTTC. It translates to CASSQDQEAVMGQETQYF.

A word on this clone: An end of the junction differs from the germline gene, which may be a read error. This chain joins TRBV4-3 and TRBJ1-4, with D perhaps TRBD1 (5 bases). The CDR3 consists of 13 residues. Germline V lookup: CDR1 LGHNA, CDR2 YSLEER. CDR3 sequence: CASSQGGGGAMVF. DNA for the CDR3: TGCGCCAGCAGCCAAGGGGGGGGAGGGGCAATGGTTTTT.